The present T cell receptor (beta chain) was sequenced within a study of shared clonotypes between healthy human individuals. Study background: Donors, aged 18 to 49, were a couple of women and three men.

CDR1 is MGHRA, CDR2 YSYEKL, per germline. This CDR3 has 15 amino acids. The ends lost 2 bases at V and 9 bases at J; junction bases unmatched: 9. For every subset, genomic DNA was evenly distributed across several immunoSEQ plates. The replicate PCRs on unsorted PBMC were given approximately 0.3 ug DNA, which is around 31,000 T cell genomes. The data were produced by immunoSEQ multiplex PCR, yet TCRdb's version contains in-frame clones alone and is incomplete. The repertoire includes roughly 490,000 clones, 79% of them detected once, and approximately 12% sits in the top ten. The V call is TRBV4-1, the J call TRBJ2-1; 8 bases line up with TRBD2. The origin of this receptor is a woman between 40 and 55 years old in good health. Some clones in this sample may be carry-over from other donors' samples. Sequenced: PBMCs. The CDR3 loop reads CASSQLGLAGSEQFF. For the CDR3, the DNA is TGCGCCAGCAGCCAACTCGGACTAGCTGGTAGTGAGCAGTTCTTC.